This is a list of T cell receptor beta chains from one sample in a study of shared clonotypes between healthy human individuals. Clones were sequenced by immunoSEQ multiplex PCR, and TCRdb holds only the in-frame ones, with some missing. The sample yields around 650,000 clones, approximately 96% seen once. The sequenced sample consisted of naive CD8+ T cells sorted from blood. These receptors were collected from a woman aged 25 to 39 in good health. CDR3s include the opening cysteine and the closing phenylalanine or tryptophan. The order of the fields is clone size, J gene, V gene, D gene, CDR3 protein, CDR3 DNA. The D gene is left open where the match is weak. Clone size is not always given. Where it is, it says once, few, many or a class for expanded clones.

>few|TRBJ2-7|TRBV9|TRBD1
CASSVYPGQGYEQYF
TGTGCCAGCAGCGTATACCCGGGACAGGGCTACGAGCAGTACTTC
>.|TRBJ2-7|TRBV6-5|TRBD1
CASSYGVGTAYEQYF
TGTGCCAGCAGTTATGGTGTGGGGACAGCCTACGAGCAGTACTTC
>.|TRBJ2-1|TRBV13|.
CASSPSGHGGPEQFF
TGTGCCAGCAGCCCCAGTGGACATGGAGGGCCTGAGCAGTTCTTC
>.|TRBJ2-7|TRBV6-5|.
CASSPDGSLYEQYF
TGTGCCAGCAGTCCCGACGGTTCCCTCTACGAGCAGTACTTC
>.|TRBJ2-4|TRBV29-1|.
CSVEETGTQVQYF
TGCAGCGTTGAAGAAACTGGAACTCAGGTTCAGTACTTC
>.|TRBJ2-7|TRBV27|.
CASSPPGREQYF
TGTGCCAGCAGTCCCCCGGGGAGAGAGCAGTACTTC
>.|TRBJ2-7|TRBV9|.
CASSPTRDSPYEQYF
TGTGCCAGCAGTCCTACTAGGGACTCGCCCTACGAGCAGTACTTC
>.|TRBJ2-7|TRBV10-3|.
CAISEPDTGLLTYEQYF
TGTGCCATCAGTGAGCCGGACACGGGCTTGTTGACCTACGAGCAGTACTTC
>.|TRBJ1-3|TRBV7-2|.
CASSLVGYGNTIYF
TGTGCCAGCAGCTTAGTGGGGTATGGAAACACCATATATTTT
>.|TRBJ2-2|TRBV4-1|TRBD1
CASSPKAGQGYTGELFF
TGCGCCAGCAGCCCAAAAGCGGGACAGGGCTACACCGGGGAGCTGTTTTTT
>.|TRBJ2-7|TRBV13|TRBD2
CASSELANYSYEQYF
TGTGCCAGCAGCGAACTAGCGAACTACTCCTACGAGCAGTACTTC
>.|TRBJ1-4|TRBV27|TRBD1
CASSSGTGTLKEKLFF
TGTGCCAGCAGTTCCGGGACAGGGACCCTCAAGGAAAAACTGTTTTTT
>.|TRBJ1-5|TRBV19|TRBD1
CASSPQTGGYNQPQHF
TGTGCCAGTAGTCCACAGACAGGGGGCTACAATCAGCCCCAGCATTTT
>.|TRBJ1-1|TRBV19|TRBD1
CASTRGGPTEAFF
TGTGCCAGTACCCGAGGGGGCCCCACTGAAGCTTTCTTT
>once|TRBJ2-1|TRBV29-1|.
CSVGDFTLYNEQFF
TGCAGCGTGGGGGACTTTACACTCTACAATGAGCAGTTCTTC
>.|TRBJ2-7|TRBV13|.
CASSQGTSYEQYF
TGTGCCAGCAGCCAGGGTACGTCCTACGAGCAGTACTTC
>.|TRBJ1-5|TRBV2|TRBD1
CASRDTGTGGRGGNQPQHF
TGTGCCAGCAGGGACACCGGGACAGGGGGCAGGGGAGGCAATCAGCCCCAGCATTTT
>.|TRBJ1-2|TRBV27|.
CASSSTGSLYGYTF
TGTGCCAGCAGTTCAACCGGGTCATTATATGGCTACACCTTC
>.|TRBJ2-2|TRBV11-2|TRBD2
CASSLDRVQTSGSHTGELFF
TGTGCCAGCAGCTTAGACAGGGTCCAGACTAGCGGGAGCCACACCGGGGAGCTGTTTTTT
>once|TRBJ2-7|TRBV9|TRBD2
CASSPSGSVHEQYF
TGTGCCAGCAGTCCAAGCGGGAGCGTCCACGAGCAGTACTTC
>.|TRBJ1-3|TRBV28|TRBD1
CASRLGQGVDTIYF
TGTGCCAGCAGGTTAGGACAGGGGGTAGACACCATATATTTT
>.|TRBJ2-1|TRBV11-2|.
CASSLLKGGYNEQFF
TGTGCCAGCAGCTTACTGAAAGGGGGATACAATGAGCAGTTCTTC
>.|TRBJ2-6|TRBV5-4|TRBD2
CASSFPTSARGANVLTF
TGTGCCAGCAGCTTCCCGACTAGCGCTCGCGGGGCCAACGTCCTGACTTTC
>.|TRBJ1-5|TRBV6-5|.
CASSPQGFQPQHF
TGTGCCAGCAGCCCACAGGGATTTCAGCCCCAGCATTTT
>.|TRBJ2-1|TRBV27|TRBD2
CASSPNIGGRGEQFF
TGTGCCAGCAGTCCGAATATTGGCGGGAGGGGAGAGCAGTTCTTC
>.|TRBJ2-7|TRBV2|.
CASSETGPASYEQYF
TGTGCCAGCAGTGAAACAGGACCGGCTAGCTACGAGCAGTACTTC
>.|TRBJ1-2|TRBV5-6|.
CASSFQGSGGYGYTF
TGTGCCAGCAGCTTCCAAGGGTCTGGGGGATATGGCTACACCTTC
>.|TRBJ2-3|TRBV11-2|.
CASSLVRRETDTQYF
TGTGCCAGCAGCTTAGTCCGCAGGGAAACAGATACGCAGTATTTT
>.|TRBJ2-1|TRBV5-1|.
CASSGTGNEQFF
TGCGCCAGCAGCGGCACGGGTAATGAGCAGTTCTTC
>once|TRBJ2-7|TRBV5-1|TRBD2
CASSSGTSGRNEQYF
TGCGCCAGCAGTTCCGGGACTAGCGGGAGAAACGAGCAGTACTTC
>.|TRBJ1-4|TRBV27|.
CASSMSGTNEKLFF
TGTGCCAGCAGTATGTCGGGAACTAATGAAAAACTGTTTTTT
>.|TRBJ2-2|TRBV6-1|.
CASRPQGADTGELFF
TGTGCCAGCAGGCCACAGGGTGCGGACACCGGGGAGCTGTTTTTT
>.|TRBJ2-6|TRBV9|.
CASTRVEGSPPGANVLTF
TGTGCCAGCACCAGGGTGGAGGGCTCCCCCCCTGGGGCCAACGTCCTGACTTTC
>.|TRBJ2-1|TRBV27|TRBD1
CASSLSLETGPFNEQFF
TGTGCCAGCAGTTTATCGTTGGAGACAGGGCCCTTCAATGAGCAGTTCTTC
>.|TRBJ1-2|TRBV27|TRBD1
CASLPRDRTYGYTF
TGTGCCAGTCTCCCCCGGGACAGGACCTATGGCTACACCTTC
>.|TRBJ2-1|TRBV28|.
CASSLGNSNYNEQFF
TGTGCCAGCAGTTTAGGGAACTCCAACTACAATGAGCAGTTCTTC
>.|TRBJ1-2|TRBV27|TRBD1
CASSPTGASLGYTF
TGTGCCAGCAGCCCGACAGGGGCCTCACTTGGCTACACCTTC
>once|TRBJ1-2|TRBV9|.
CASSERGNYGYTF
TGTGCCAGCAGTGAGAGGGGCAACTATGGCTACACCTTC
>once|TRBJ1-1|TRBV6-5|TRBD1
CASTGHPTGLQAFF
TGTGCCAGCACCGGGCACCCGACAGGGCTTCAAGCTTTCTTT
>.|TRBJ1-2|TRBV11-3|.
CASSCDRSWPYGYTF
TGTGCCAGCAGTTGCGACAGGAGCTGGCCCTATGGCTACACCTTC
>once|TRBJ2-7|TRBV29-1|.
CSVVVDYEQYF
TGCAGCGTTGTTGTCGACTACGAGCAGTACTTC
>.|TRBJ2-1|TRBV7-9|.
CASSRGNEQFF
TGTGCCAGCAGCAGGGGGAATGAGCAGTTCTTC
>.|TRBJ2-7|TRBV6-5|.
CASSWTAGNHEQYF
TGTGCCAGCAGTTGGACTGCAGGTAACCACGAGCAGTACTTC
>.|TRBJ2-7|TRBV18|.
CASSPARAGTYEQYF
TGTGCCAGCTCACCGGCGAGGGCCGGAACCTACGAGCAGTACTTC
>.|TRBJ2-5|TRBV2|TRBD1
CSGQPYFQETQYF
TGTTCGGGACAGCCCTATTTCCAAGAGACCCAGTACTTC
>.|TRBJ2-7|TRBV4-2|TRBD2
CASSQEAGLADYEQYF
TGTGCCAGCAGCCAAGAGGCGGGACTAGCGGACTACGAGCAGTACTTC
>once|TRBJ2-1|TRBV29-1|TRBD2
CSVGKPSGFSYNEQFF
TGCAGCGTTGGGAAGCCTAGCGGGTTTTCCTACAATGAGCAGTTCTTC
>.|TRBJ1-5|TRBV27|TRBD1
CASSLTGEHQPQHF
TGTGCCAGCAGTTTAACAGGGGAGCATCAGCCCCAGCATTTT
>.|TRBJ2-7|TRBV7-8|.
CASSLFWGPTNYEQYF
TGTGCCAGCAGCTTATTCTGGGGGCCGACCAACTACGAGCAGTACTTC
>.|TRBJ2-2|TRBV15|TRBD2
CATSRDSPAGDGWTGELFF
TGTGCCACCAGCAGAGATTCGCCAGCGGGAGATGGATGGACCGGGGAGCTGTTTTTT
>.|TRBJ1-5|TRBV28|TRBD1
CASSSQQGANQPQHF
TGTGCCAGCAGTTCCCAACAGGGGGCTAATCAGCCCCAGCATTTT
>.|TRBJ2-7|TRBV5-6|TRBD2
CASSLSVGVGLAGDEQYF
TGTGCCAGCAGCTTGAGTGTGGGTGTGGGTCTAGCGGGAGACGAGCAGTACTTC
>.|TRBJ2-7|TRBV28|.
CASSLGPEYEQYF
TGTGCCAGCAGTTTAGGGCCCGAGTACGAGCAGTACTTC